This TCR beta chain is drawn from a study of control samples from healthy donors and cancer patients. The germline gives CDR1 SGDLS, CDR2 YYNGEE. Trimming removed 5 bases from V and 8 bases from J, with 11 bases in between. The CDR3 has 12 amino acids. Clones were sequenced by immunoSEQ multiplex PCR, and TCRdb holds only the in-frame ones, with some missing. The sample records some 48,000 clones, 93% being singletons. This sequence was found in a woman in her forties or fifties with head and neck cancer. Sequenced sample: PBMCs. V gene TRBV9 combines with J gene TRBJ2-1; D gene unclear. The CDR3 region has the DNA TGTGCCAGCAGTTTTTCTGAGGATGAGCAGTTCTTC. It encodes CASSFSEDEQFF.